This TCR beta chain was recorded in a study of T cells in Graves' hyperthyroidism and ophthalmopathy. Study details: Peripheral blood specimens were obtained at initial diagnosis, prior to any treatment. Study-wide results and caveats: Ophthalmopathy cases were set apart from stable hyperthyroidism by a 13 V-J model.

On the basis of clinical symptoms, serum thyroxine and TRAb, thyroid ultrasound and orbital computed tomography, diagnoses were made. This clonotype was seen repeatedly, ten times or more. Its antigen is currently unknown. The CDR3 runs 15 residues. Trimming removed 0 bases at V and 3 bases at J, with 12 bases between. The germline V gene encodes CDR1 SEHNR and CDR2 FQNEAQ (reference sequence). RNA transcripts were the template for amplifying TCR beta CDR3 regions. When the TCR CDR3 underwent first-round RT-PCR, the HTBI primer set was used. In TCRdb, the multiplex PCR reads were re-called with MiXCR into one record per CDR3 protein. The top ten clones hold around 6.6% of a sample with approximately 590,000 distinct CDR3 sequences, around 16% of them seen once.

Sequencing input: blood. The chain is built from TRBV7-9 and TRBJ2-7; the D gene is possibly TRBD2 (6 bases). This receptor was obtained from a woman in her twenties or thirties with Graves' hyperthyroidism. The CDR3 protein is CASSLAGRDGYEQYF. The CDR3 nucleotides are TGTGCCAGCAGCTTAGCGGGGCGGGACGGCTACGAGCAGTACTTC.